Below, 32 T cell receptor beta chains from the same sample are listed, as sequenced in a study of T cells in localized non-small cell lung cancer. Sequencing used immunoSEQ multiplex PCR; TCRdb keeps in-frame clones, though not all of them. The profile shows 17,000 or so clones, around four fifths of them singletons. This material consisted of peripheral blood, taken before any cancer treatment. These receptors came from a male donor at least 60 years old with stage III lung adenocarcinoma.

CDR3 region: CASSLGGSSYNSPLHF. DNA for the CDR3: TGCGCCAGCAGCTTGGGAGGGAGCTCCTATAATTCACCCCTCCACTTT. The chain links TRBV5-1 to TRBJ1-6, with D uncertain. The germline CDR1 and CDR2 sequences are SGHRS and YFSETQ. The CDR3 loop spans 16 amino acids. V was pared by 0 bases and J by 0 bases, with 7 bases between.

The chain is built from TRBV29-1 and TRBJ1-3; D possibly corresponds to TRBD1 (5 bases). Trimming stripped 6 bases from V and 1 base from J, with 16 bases between. The germline V gene encodes CDR1 SQVTM and CDR2 ANQGSEA. The CDR3 length is 15 residues. CDR3: CSVSDLGGSGNTIYF. CDR3 sequence (DNA): TGCAGCGTATCAGACCTTGGGGGTTCTGGAAACACCATATATTTT.

The rearrangement uses TRBV19 and TRBJ2-5, with 7 nucleotides matching TRBD2. Trimming at V came to 2 bases and at J to 5 bases, leaving 8 bases not matched to a gene. There are 15 residues in the CDR3. Germline CDR1 is LNHDA and CDR2 is SQIVND (reference sequence). The DNA for the CDR3 is TGTGCCAGTAGTATATCGCCTAGCGGCGGGGAGACCCAGTACTTC. This codes for CASSISPSGGETQYF.

Concerning this clone itself: The junction differs from germline at one of its ends, possibly a read error. The rearrangement uses TRBV5-5 and TRBJ1-4; a weak D match, TRBD1 (6 bases). The CDR3 is made up of 13 amino acids. CDR1 and CDR2 from the germline V gene are SGHKS and YYEKEE (reference sequence). As DNA, the CDR3 is TGTGCCAGCAACTTGGGGGGCAGGGAAAAACTGTTTTTT. Amino acid sequence: CASNLGGREKLFF.

A single count supports this clone. This CDR3 is CASSARQGYEQYF. The CDR3 nucleotides read TGTGCCAGCAGTGCACGACAGGGCTACGAGCAGTACTTC. The chain has TRBV27 and TRBJ2-7; 7 bases align to TRBD1. CDR1 and CDR2 (germline): MNHEY, SMNVEV (reference sequence). The CDR3 consists of 13 residues. V shed 5 bases, J shed 3 bases, and the junction held 4 bases outside the gene matches.

The rearrangement joins TRBV6-1 to TRBJ2-5; 12 nucleotides align to TRBD2. CDR1 is MNHNS and CDR2 is SASEGT in the germline V gene. The CDR3 has 14 amino acids. With V trimmed by 2 bases and J by 7 bases, 2 bases remained unmatched. In DNA form, the CDR3 reads TGTGCCAGCAGTGAATCTAGCGGGGGGGGGACCCAGTACTTC. Translation gives CASSESSGGGTQYF.

The chain uses TRBV6-5 and TRBJ1-1; D is possibly TRBD1 (6 bases). CDR1 is MNHEY, CDR2 SVGAGI, per germline. The CDR3 sequence is 13 residues long. Deletions cut 6 bases from V and 4 bases from J, with 12 bases between. CDR3 sequence reads: CASSTGLITEAFF. The CDR3 DNA reads TGTGCCAGCAGCACAGGGTTGATCACTGAAGCTTTCTTT.

The rearrangement links TRBV6-5 to TRBJ2-1; 8 bases are a match to TRBD2. Germline-derived CDR1 and CDR2 are MNHEY and SVGAGI. The CDR3 is made up of 14 amino acids. Unmatched junction bases numbered 11, after V lost 9 bases and J lost 7 bases. CDR3: CASTGTSLKNEQFF. Here the CDR3 DNA reads TGTGCCAGTACCGGGACTAGTTTGAAAAATGAGCAGTTCTTC.

V is TRBV9 and J is TRBJ1-1, with D unclear. With 0 bases removed from V and 4 bases from J, the gap between germline ends came to 13 bases. The CDR3 totals 15 residues. The germline gives CDR1 SGDLS, CDR2 YYNGEE. The CDR3 DNA is TGTGCCAGCAGCGTAGGGGCAGAAAGTCTCACTGAAGCTTTCTTT. Translating gives CASSVGAESLTEAFF.

The rearrangement uses TRBV7-6 and TRBJ1-3; no reliable D call. Germline V CDR1 and CDR2: SGHVS, FNYEAQ. CDR3 length: 17 residues. Trimming took off 1 base at V and 2 bases at J, with 15 bases between the two ends. CDR3 sequence reads: CASSLVPLQTTGNTIYF. DNA for the CDR3: TGTGCCAGCAGCTTAGTTCCGTTACAGACCACTGGAAACACCATATATTTT.

The chain couples TRBV10-3 to TRBJ2-5, with D maybe TRBD1 (6 bases). CDR1 is ENHRY and CDR2 is SYGVKD in the germline V gene. This CDR3 has 13 amino acids. With 2 bases removed from V and 5 bases from J, the gap between germline ends came to 9 bases. DNA for the CDR3: TGTGCCATCAGTGAGGGGGGCCAGGAGACCCAGTACTTC. This encodes CAISEGGQETQYF.

The chain uses TRBV6-5 and TRBJ1-2; TRBD1 agrees at 8 bases. Trimming at V came to 2 bases and at J to 3 bases, leaving 5 bases not matched to a gene. The length of the CDR3 is 15 residues. The germline CDR1 and CDR2 sequences are MNHEY and SVGAGI. CDR3 DNA sequence: TGTGCCAGCAGTTACACGGACAGGGCTTACTATGGCTACACCTTC. Residues: CASSYTDRAYYGYTF.

The chain recombines TRBV27 with TRBJ2-7, with TRBD1 as a possible D gene (6 bases). V dropped 3 bases and J dropped 2 bases, with 14 bases sitting between them. Germline V gene data show CDR1 as MNHEY and CDR2 as SMNVEV (reference sequence). This CDR3 contains 15 residues. CDR3 DNA sequence: TGTGCCAGCAGTTTTCAGGGACAAGGGACCTACGAGCAGTACTTC. The encoded protein is CASSFQGQGTYEQYF.

V is TRBV6-1 and J is TRBJ1-6, with D hard to call. This CDR3 spans 15 amino acids. The V end lost 1 base, the J end lost 10 bases, and 14 bases lay between the germline ends. Per germline, CDR1 MNHNS and CDR2 SASEGT. CDR3 region: CASSEGEPQRSPLHF. The CDR3 DNA follows: TGTGCCAGCAGTGAAGGGGAGCCTCAAAGGTCACCCCTCCACTTT.

This CDR3 reads CASPLRELFF. The CDR3 region has the DNA TGTGCCAGCCCCCTGAGGGAGCTGTTTTTT. The V call is TRBV5-4, the J call TRBJ2-2; D is unclear. The V end lost 7 bases, the J end lost 9 bases, and 7 bases lay between the germline ends. Per the germline V gene, CDR1 is SGHNT and CDR2 is YYREEE (reference sequence). The CDR3 consists of 10 residues.

V usage is TRBV5-1 and J usage is TRBJ2-7, with D perhaps matching TRBD2 (5 bases). The CDR3 spans 15 residues. Germline values: CDR1 SGHRS, CDR2 YFSETQ. Deletions cut 0 bases from V and 4 bases from J, with 14 bases between. Here the CDR3 DNA reads TGCGCCAGCAGCTTGGCCAACGTCGGCGGGTACGAGCAGTACTTC. Encoded protein: CASSLANVGGYEQYF.

The chain employs TRBV19 and TRBJ2-1; 9 bases are a match to TRBD2. Trimming at V came to 3 bases and at J to 1 base, leaving 7 bases not matched to a gene. The V gene's germline CDR1 is LNHDA and CDR2 SQIVND (reference sequence). CDR3 length: 17 amino acids. CDR3 region: CASSILAGPGSYNEQFF. CDR3 DNA: TGTGCCAGTAGTATCCTAGCGGGGCCGGGGTCCTACAATGAGCAGTTCTTC.

The chain combines TRBV18 with TRBJ2-7, with TRBD2 matching 13 bases. Looked up from germline, CDR1 is KGHSH and CDR2 is LQKENI. V gave up 2 bases and J gave up 3 bases; unmatched junction bases: 1. The CDR3 runs 15 residues. The CDR3 reads CASSPGTSGNYEQYF. The CDR3 region has the DNA TGTGCCAGCTCACCAGGGACTAGCGGGAACTACGAGCAGTACTTC. Together with reference TRBV18 and TRBJ2-7, the CDR3 gives the full variable domain: NAGVMQNPRHLVRRRGQEARLRCSPMKGHSHVYWYRQLPEEGLKFMVYLQKENIIDESGMPKERFSAEFPKEGPSILRIQQVVRGDSAAYFCASSPGTSGNYEQYFGPGTRLTVT.

As DNA, the CDR3 is TGCGCCAGCAGCTTCTCTACAGGGATGAACACTGAAGCTTTCTTT. This gives the protein CASSFSTGMNTEAFF. This chain links TRBV5-1 with TRBJ1-1; tentatively, D is TRBD1 (6 bases). Trimming shortened V by 2 bases and J by 0 bases, and 11 bases separated the two germline ends. The CDR3 runs 15 residues. Germline V gene lookup returns CDR1 SGHRS and CDR2 YFSETQ. Using reference TRBV5-1 and TRBJ1-1 for the parts outside the CDR3, the full variable domain is KAGVTQTPRYLIKTRGQQVTLSCSPISGHRSVSWYQQTPGQGLQFLFEYFSETQRNKGNFPGRFSGRQFSNSRSEMNVSTLELGDSALYLCASSFSTGMNTEAFFGQGTRLTVV.

This chain links TRBV11-2 with TRBJ2-1; TRBD2 is a possible D gene (6 bases). Trimming took off 6 bases at V and 9 bases at J, with 18 bases between the two ends. The CDR3 spans 14 residues. CDR1 and CDR2 from the germline V gene are SGHAT and FQNNGV. CDR3 DNA sequence: TGTGCCAGCAGGTCCGGGACTCCCGGTGGTGAGCAGTTCTTC. Translating it yields CASRSGTPGGEQFF.

In nucleotides, the CDR3 is TGTGCCAGCAGCTTTCGGGAGGCTGGGACCCAGTACTTC. Protein product: CASSFREAGTQYF. V gene TRBV7-9 combines with J gene TRBJ2-5; 7 positions match TRBD2. CDR1 is SEHNR, CDR2 FQNEAQ, per germline (reference sequence). Trimming cost V 3 bases and J 7 bases; bases outside gene matches: 5. This CDR3 region has 13 residues.

This clone was picked up one time. The chain employs TRBV9 and TRBJ1-1; TRBD1 matches at 9 bases. This CDR3 region has 15 residues. Germline-derived CDR1 and CDR2 are SGDLS and YYNGEE. With 4 bases clipped from V and 1 base from J, the junction kept 5 bases outside the gene matches. The CDR3 coding sequence is TGTGCCAGCAGCTCCCGGGGACAGGGGAACACTGAAGCTTTCTTT. This codes for CASSSRGQGNTEAFF.

The chain couples TRBV13 to TRBJ2-5, with D possibly TRBD1 on 5 matching bases. The CDR3 extends over 13 amino acids. Germline CDR1 PRHDT, CDR2 FYEKMQ (reference sequence). V lost 5 bases and J 4 bases, leaving 11 bases between the germline ends. This chain's CDR3 is CASSTQGRETQYF. The CDR3 DNA sequence: TGTGCCAGCAGCACTCAGGGAAGAGAGACCCAGTACTTC.

The J gene is TRBJ2-1, the V gene TRBV29-1, with D hard to call. This CDR3 is 13 amino acids long. V was cut by 2 bases and J by 4 bases, with 9 bases left in between. Per germline, CDR1 SQVTM and CDR2 ANQGSEA. In DNA, the CDR3 is TGCAGCGTTGAATTAATATTATACAATGAGCAGTTCTTC. Translation: CSVELILYNEQFF.

The rearrangement links TRBV6-1 to TRBJ2-2; D unclear. This CDR3 is 12 amino acids long. Per germline, CDR1 MNHNS and CDR2 SASEGT. Trimming cost V 7 bases and J 5 bases, with 8 bases left between them. The CDR3 nucleotides are TGTGCCAGCAAAGACGGTACCGGGGAGCTGTTTTTT. Protein sequence: CASKDGTGELFF.

The rearrangement joins TRBV7-3 to TRBJ1-2, with TRBD1 matching 9 bases. Germline V CDR1 and CDR2: SGHTA, FQGTGA. Losses at the gene ends were 5 bases for V and 8 bases for J; bases not matched to a gene: 6. The CDR3 runs to 13 residues. CDR3 sequence: CASSAQGAGGYTF. In DNA, the CDR3 is TGTGCCAGCAGCGCACAGGGGGCTGGAGGCTACACCTTC.

The chain employs TRBV29-1 and TRBJ2-1; 7 nucleotides line up with TRBD1. Per germline, CDR1 SQVTM and CDR2 ANQGSEA. The CDR3 loop spans 13 amino acids. The CDR3 spells CSSEGTASNEQFF. DNA for the CDR3: TGCAGTTCAGAGGGGACAGCGAGCAATGAGCAGTTCTTC.

The CDR3 nucleotides read TGTGCCAGTACAGAAGGGGAGATTACTGAAGCTTTCTTT. The encoded protein is CASTEGEITEAFF. This chain joins TRBV19 and TRBJ1-1, with D possibly being TRBD1 (5 bases). The V gene lost 7 bases and the J gene lost 5 bases, with 14 bases spanning the gap. The V gene's germline CDR1 is LNHDA and CDR2 SQIVND (reference sequence). This CDR3 is built from 13 residues.

The rearrangement uses TRBV25-1 and TRBJ1-2; D remains ambiguous. The length of the CDR3 is 11 residues. Germline V gene data show CDR1 as MGHDK and CDR2 as SYGVNS. Trimming left V 4 bases short and J 4 bases short, with 4 bases between. The DNA for the CDR3 is TGTGCCAGCAGTGGGGGCTATGGCTACACCTTC. Its translation is CASSGGYGYTF.

The chain couples TRBV6-6 to TRBJ2-1, with 8 bases lining up with TRBD1. Germline trimming cut 5 bases from V and 9 bases from J; bases unmatched to any gene: 6. Germline V gene sequence: CDR1 MNHNY, CDR2 SVGAGI (reference sequence). The CDR3 sequence is 13 residues long. The CDR3 sequence: CASSPQGAGEQFF. In nucleotides, the CDR3 is TGTGCCAGCAGTCCCCAGGGGGCGGGTGAGCAGTTCTTC.

This chain links TRBV7-2 with TRBJ1-2; no firm D call. The CDR3 consists of 14 residues. Germline-derived CDR1 and CDR2 are SGHTA and FQGNSA. Deletions cut 2 bases from V and 8 bases from J, with 15 bases between. The DNA for the CDR3 is TGTGCCAGCAGCTTATGGGGATCCGGTGCAGGCTACACCTTC. It specifies CASSLWGSGAGYTF.

The chain recombines TRBV30 with TRBJ1-2; TRBD1 matches 9 bases. Per germline, CDR1 GTSNPN and CDR2 SVGIG (reference sequence). The V and J ends lost 7 bases and 7 bases, in that order; junction bases with no gene match: 4. This CDR3 contains 11 residues. CDR3 sequence reads: CASATGGGYTF. In nucleotides, the CDR3 is TGTGCCTCGGCGACAGGGGGTGGCTACACCTTC.